This T cell receptor beta chain was recorded in a study of shared clonotypes between healthy human individuals. General observations from the study: Clonotype sharing among the donors was expected to vary with sequencing depth.

V gave up 2 bases and J gave up 10 bases, with 15 bases separating them. Germline loops: CDR1 LNHDA, CDR2 SQIVND (reference sequence). The CDR3 runs 15 residues. Comment on this clone: Its specificity is not known.

It was about 190 ng DNA, about 30,000 T cell genomes, that sorted-subset replicate PCRs used. In the original workflow: Sequence data from immunoSEQ were junction-only and lacked quality scores; consequently, filtering differed. The data were produced by immunoSEQ multiplex PCR, yet TCRdb's version contains in-frame clones alone and is incomplete. V and J calls and clone size are given by that table; D and trimming were obtained from the DNA. The table lists millions of clones, 95% of them singletons. This receptor was taken from a man aged 18 to 30 in good health. Sequenced sample: naive CD4+ T cells sorted from blood. The sample's subset: CD45RA+ positively selected. The chain is built from TRBV19 and TRBJ1-6; D remains unclear. The CDR3 DNA follows: TGTGCCAGTAGTATAACGGCAGGCCCGGGGTCACCCCTCCACTTT. Protein: CASSITAGPGSPLHF.